This is a list of T cell receptor beta chains from one sample in a study of early T cells in non-severe SARS-CoV-2 infection. MiXCR, run by TCRdb on the 5' RACE reads, gives a single entry per CDR3 protein. The sample has about 55,000 distinct CDR3 sequences, 13% seen once. The sample consisted of whole blood, taken at baseline. All receptors come from an adult who was a healthcare worker with PCR-confirmed SARS-CoV-2 infection or an uninfected control (not recorded which). Each CDR3 is given with its conserved first and last residue. The order of the fields is clone size, D gene, CDR3 length, J gene, V gene, CDR3 DNA, CDR3 protein. D genes are given only for firm matches. The size field is filled for only some rows; it gives once, few, many or a size class.

>once|.|14|TRBJ1-2|TRBV3-1
TGTGCCAGCAGCCAAGTTTCCGGGAACTATGGCTACACCTTC
CASSQVSGNYGYTF
>few|.|15|TRBJ1-6|TRBV28
TGTGCCAGCAGTTTATTAGGGGGTGGTGGTTCACCCCTCCACTTT
CASSLLGGGGSPLHF
>.|TRBD2|12|TRBJ2-7|TRBV29-1
TGCAGCGGGATAGCGGGAGGTCACGAGCAGTACTTC
CSGIAGGHEQYF
>.|.|14|TRBJ2-3|TRBV7-9
TGTGCCAGCACCCCGGGGGGCCCCACAGATACGCAGTATTTT
CASTPGGPTDTQYF
>few|TRBD2|15|TRBJ2-7|TRBV11-2
TGTGCCAGCAGCTCACCCGGACTAGCGGTGAGCGAGCAGTACTTC
CASSSPGLAVSEQYF
>.|.|13|TRBJ2-3|TRBV7-9
TGTGCCAGCAGCTTAGCGTGGCCGGATACGCAGTATTTT
CASSLAWPDTQYF
>many|TRBD1|13|TRBJ2-7|TRBV27
TGTGCCAGCAGCTTTACAGGGGTCGGCGAGCAGTACTTC
CASSFTGVGEQYF
>.|.|17|TRBJ2-2|TRBV11-2
TGTGCCAGCAGCCCCAACGGTGGGAGAAGGAACACCGGGGAGCTGTTTTTT
CASSPNGGRRNTGELFF
>.|TRBD1|15|TRBJ2-5|TRBV5-1
TGCGCCAGCAGCGGTCAGACAGGGATACGGGAGACCCAGTACTTC
CASSGQTGIRETQYF
>few|.|14|TRBJ2-5|TRBV7-6
TGTGCCAGCAGCCGTGGACAGCGCCAAGAGACCCAGTACTTC
CASSRGQRQETQYF
>.|.|11|TRBJ1-1|TRBV20-1
TGCAGTGCGGACGAAAACACTGAAGCTTTCTTT
CSADENTEAFF
>.|TRBD2|14|TRBJ2-3|TRBV3-1
TGTGCCAGCAGCCAAGGGGGGAGGGCAGATACGCAGTATTTT
CASSQGGRADTQYF
>many|.|11|TRBJ2-7|TRBV20-1
TGCAGTGCTGGGGACACCGTGGAGCAGTACTTC
CSAGDTVEQYF
>few|.|14|TRBJ1-5|TRBV13
TGTGCCAGCAGCTTGGGGACCCCTGGGGGGCCCCAGCATTTT
CASSLGTPGGPQHF
>few|TRBD1|14|TRBJ1-2|TRBV6-2/TRBV6-3
TGTGCCAGCAACCCAGGGGGCCCTACCTATGGCTACACCTTC
CASNPGGPTYGYTF
>.|.|17|TRBJ1-4|TRBV20-1
TGCAGTGCTGGAGACCCGGGACGGTCAGCAGCTAATGAAAAACTGTTTTTT
CSAGDPGRSAANEKLFF
>.|.|14|TRBJ2-4|TRBV27
TGTGCCAGCAGTACCCGGGGAGCCAAAAACATTCAGTACTTC
CASSTRGAKNIQYF
>.|TRBD2|15|TRBJ2-5|TRBV20-1
TGCAGTGCTAACCCTTTGCTAGCGGGAGGAGAGACCCAGTACTTC
CSANPLLAGGETQYF
>few|TRBD1|14|TRBJ1-2|TRBV15
TGTGCCACCAGCAGGAACAGGGGCGGGGATGGCTACACCTTC
CATSRNRGGDGYTF
>few|.|15|TRBJ2-5|TRBV3-1
TGTGCCAGCAGCCAAGATTCTGGGCCCGGAGAGACCCAGTACTTC
CASSQDSGPGETQYF
>many|.|14|TRBJ2-3|TRBV4-1
TGCGCCAGCAGCCGCCAGCAGGAAGGAGATACGCAGTATTTT
CASSRQQEGDTQYF
>.|.|15|TRBJ1-1|TRBV19
TGTGCCAGTAGTTCTCGACAGAGACTGAACACTGAAGCTTTCTTT
CASSSRQRLNTEAFF
>.|.|13|TRBJ2-3|TRBV18
TGTGCCAGCTCCTGGACTAGCACAGATACGCAGTATTTT
CASSWTSTDTQYF
>.|.|15|TRBJ2-2|TRBV12-3/TRBV12-4
TGTGCCAGCAGCTGGTCAGGGTCCATCACCGGGGAGCTGTTTTTT
CASSWSGSITGELFF
>few|TRBD2|15|TRBJ2-1|TRBV11-2
TGTGCCAGCAGCCGTAGCGGGGTAGGAGGGAATGAGCAGTTCTTC
CASSRSGVGGNEQFF
>.|.|14|TRBJ2-3|TRBV6-1
TGTGCCAGCAGGCGGACTCACAGCACAGATACGCAGTATTTT
CASRRTHSTDTQYF
>.|.|14|TRBJ1-1|TRBV5-1
TGCGCCAGCAGCGAATCCCTGGTCGACACTGAAGCTTTCTTT
CASSESLVDTEAFF
>many|.|15|TRBJ1-5|TRBV5-1
TGCGCCAGCAGCTTGGGGCAGTATAGCAATCAGCCCCAGCATTTT
CASSLGQYSNQPQHF
>few|.|13|TRBJ1-1|TRBV7-9
TGTGCCAGCAGCTTAGGGGTAGTCACTGAAGCTTTCTTT
CASSLGVVTEAFF
>few|TRBD1|14|TRBJ2-7|TRBV7-8
TGTACCAGCAGCCCTGGACAGGATTCCTACGAGCAGTACTTC
CTSSPGQDSYEQYF
>.|TRBD1|13|TRBJ2-7|TRBV20-1
TGCAGTGCCTACGGGACAGGGGTTGAAGGGCAGTACTTC
CSAYGTGVEGQYF
>.|.|12|TRBJ2-1|TRBV7-9
TGTGCCAGCAGCTCGCCCTACAATGAGCAGTTCTTC
CASSSPYNEQFF
>few|TRBD1|16|TRBJ2-7|TRBV28
TGTGCCAGCAGTTTACCACGGCAGGGGGTCCCTCTCGAGCAGTACTTC
CASSLPRQGVPLEQYF
>few|.|12|TRBJ1-2|TRBV20-1
TGCAGTGCTACGACAGGAGGATATGGCTACACCTTC
CSATTGGYGYTF
>.|.|12|TRBJ1-5|TRBV12-3/TRBV12-4
TGTGCCAGCACTCTAGGGAGGCAGCCCCAGCATTTT
CASTLGRQPQHF
>few|.|14|TRBJ2-5|TRBV7-3
TGTGCCAGCAGCCTCCAGCCTCTCCAAGAGACCCAGTACTTC
CASSLQPLQETQYF
>few|.|13|TRBJ1-1|TRBV5-5
TGTGCCAGCAGCTTAGGTCCTTCACCTAAAGCTTTCTTT
CASSLGPSPKAFF
>.|TRBD2|15|TRBJ2-7|TRBV10-3
TGTGCCATCGGCCAGACTAGCGGGTACTCCTACGAGCAGTACTTC
CAIGQTSGYSYEQYF
>.|.|13|TRBJ2-1|TRBV11-2
TGTGCCAGCAGCTTATACAGGGAATATGAGCAGTTCTTC
CASSLYREYEQFF
>few|TRBD2|17|TRBJ2-7|TRBV7-2
TGTGCCAGCAGCTTAAGGCCAGGGACTAGCGGGAACTACGAGCAGTACTTC
CASSLRPGTSGNYEQYF
>many|.|15|TRBJ1-3|TRBV28
TGTGCCAGCAGTTCCGGGGGGAGCTCTGGAAACACCATATATTTT
CASSSGGSSGNTIYF
>.|.|16|TRBJ1-3|TRBV27
TGTGCCAGCAACCTGACAGGCACGCTCTCTGGAAACACCATATATTTT
CASNLTGTLSGNTIYF
>many|.|16|TRBJ2-2|TRBV7-6
TGTGCCAGCAGTCCAGCCCGCATGGGTAACACCGGGGAGCTGTTTTTT
CASSPARMGNTGELFF
>many|.|11|TRBJ2-7|TRBV7-8
TGTGCCAGCAGGCAGGCGTCCGAGCAGTACTTC
CASRQASEQYF
>.|TRBD1|16|TRBJ2-6|TRBV7-2
TGTGCCAGCAGCCCCAGGGGGCAGGCTGGGGCCAACGTCCTGACTTTC
CASSPRGQAGANVLTF
>few|.|13|TRBJ2-5|TRBV6-2/TRBV6-3
TGTGCCAGCAACAGCAGGGTAAAAGAGACCCAGTACTTC
CASNSRVKETQYF
>.|.|14|TRBJ2-1|TRBV18
TGTGCCAGCTCACCAGGGGGCGCCTACAATGAGCAGTTCTTC
CASSPGGAYNEQFF
>few|.|16|TRBJ1-1|TRBV7-9
TGTGCCAGCAGCTTAGGAGGGGCAGGGAAGATCACTGAAGCTTTCTTT
CASSLGGAGKITEAFF
>few|.|13|TRBJ2-5|TRBV27
TGTGCCAGCAGTTTTACGCCTCCGGAGACCCAGTACTTC
CASSFTPPETQYF
>few|.|15|TRBJ2-6|TRBV24-1
TGTGCCACCAGTGAGGGGAACTCTGGGGCCAACGTCCTGACTTTC
CATSEGNSGANVLTF
>many|.|13|TRBJ2-7|TRBV7-9
TGTGCCAGCAGCCCCCCAGGGGGGTACGAGCAGTACTTC
CASSPPGGYEQYF
>few|.|15|TRBJ2-2|TRBV7-6
TGTGCCAGCAGCCTTTTAGGGCAGGGATACGGGGAGCTGTTTTTT
CASSLLGQGYGELFF